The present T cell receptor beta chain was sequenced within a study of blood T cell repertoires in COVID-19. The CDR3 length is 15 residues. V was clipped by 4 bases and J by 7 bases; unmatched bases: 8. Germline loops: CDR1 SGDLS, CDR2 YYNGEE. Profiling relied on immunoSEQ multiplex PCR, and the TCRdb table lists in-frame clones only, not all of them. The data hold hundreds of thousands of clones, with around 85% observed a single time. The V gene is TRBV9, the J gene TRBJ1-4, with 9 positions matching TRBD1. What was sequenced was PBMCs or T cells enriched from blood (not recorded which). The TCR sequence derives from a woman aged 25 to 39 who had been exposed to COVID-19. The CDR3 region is CASSFTGGSGEKLFF. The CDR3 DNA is TGTGCCAGCAGCTTCACAGGGGGCAGTGGTGAAAAACTGTTTTTT. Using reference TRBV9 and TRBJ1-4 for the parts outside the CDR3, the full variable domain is DSGVTQTPKHLITATGQRVTLRCSPRSGDLSVYWYQQSLDQGLQFLIQYYNGEERAKGNILERFSAQQFPDLHSELNLSSLELGDSALYFCASSFTGGSGEKLFFGSGTQLSVL.